The 29 T cell receptor beta chains presented below share a single source sample, sequenced in a study of blood T cell repertoires in COVID-19. Produced via immunoSEQ multiplex PCR; TCRdb's table is partial and in-frame only. The sample lists 140,000 or so clones, around 90% occurring once. Specimen: peripheral blood. The origin of the receptors is a woman at least 80 years old with acute or convalescent COVID-19.

The J gene is TRBJ1-2, the V gene TRBV10-3; D call uncertain. The CDR3 consists of 13 residues. Trimming stripped 3 bases from V and 3 bases from J, with 8 bases between. Germline V CDR1 and CDR2: ENHRY, SYGVKD. Here the CDR3 DNA reads TGTGCCATCAGTGACTTCAGCGACTATGGCTACACCTTC. As protein: CAISDFSDYGYTF.

The V call is TRBV11-2, the J call TRBJ1-2, with 11 bases identical to TRBD1. This CDR3 spans 16 amino acids. Germline-derived CDR1 and CDR2 are SGHAT and FQNNGV. Germline trimming cut 3 bases from V and 4 bases from J; bases unmatched to any gene: 7. Here the CDR3 reads CASSFPGTGGAYGYTF. CDR3 in DNA: TGTGCCAGCAGCTTTCCCGGGACAGGGGGGGCCTATGGCTACACCTTC.

V is TRBV19 and J is TRBJ1-6; D is uncertain. The CDR3 runs to 17 residues. Germline V gives CDR1 LNHDA, CDR2 SQIVND (reference sequence). V dropped 3 bases and J dropped 0 bases, with 12 bases sitting between them. The CDR3 protein is CASSIRQTSSYNSPLHF. The CDR3 DNA reads TGTGCCAGTAGTATCAGACAAACTAGCTCCTATAATTCACCCCTCCACTTT. The whole variable domain, remainder taken from reference TRBV19 and TRBJ1-6, is DGGITQSPKYLFRKEGQNVTLSCEQNLNHDAMYWYRQDPGQGLRLIYYSQIVNDFQKGDIAEGYSVSREKKESFPLTVTSAQKNPTAFYLCASSIRQTSSYNSPLHFGNGTRLTVT.

J is TRBJ2-1 and V is TRBV10-3; D perhaps matches TRBD2 (5 bases). The CDR3 covers 17 residues. Trimming cost V 1 base and J 7 bases, with 20 bases left between them. Germline V gene lookup returns CDR1 ENHRY and CDR2 SYGVKD. For the CDR3, the DNA is TGTGCCATCAGTGAGTTGAATAGCGAGGCGTCCGTAAATGAGCAGTTCTTC. As protein: CAISELNSEASVNEQFF.

The J gene is TRBJ1-6, the V gene TRBV3-1 (or the pseudogene TRBV3-2); D is unclear. Germline V gene lookup returns CDR1 LGHDT and CDR2 YNNKEL (reference sequence). Trimming cost V 4 bases and J 0 bases, with 10 bases left between them. This CDR3 contains 16 residues. CDR3 amino acids: CASSRQVSSYNSPLHF. CDR3 bases: TGTGCCAGCAGCCGGCAGGTGAGCTCCTATAATTCACCCCTCCACTTT.

The V call is TRBV7-8, the J call TRBJ1-5; TRBD1 aligns across 8 bases. Germline loops: CDR1 SGHVS, CDR2 FQNEAQ. The V gene end was trimmed by 5 bases and the J gene end by 7 bases; junction bases not matched to a gene: 7. The CDR3 covers 14 residues. For the CDR3, the DNA is TGTGCCAGCAGCCGTACAGGGGGAGGGCAGCCCCAGCATTTT. It specifies CASSRTGGGQPQHF.

This rearrangement joins TRBV24-1 to TRBJ1-4, with 8 bases lining up with TRBD1. Germline V lookup: CDR1 KGHDR, CDR2 SFDVKD. Trimming at V came to 4 bases and at J to 7 bases, leaving 4 bases not matched to a gene. This CDR3 is built from 14 residues. The CDR3 reads CATSEDRAGEKLFF. For the CDR3, the DNA is TGTGCCACCAGTGAGGACAGGGCGGGTGAAAAACTGTTTTTT.

V usage is TRBV10-3 and J usage is TRBJ1-2; 8 bases are shared with TRBD1. With V trimmed by 4 bases and J by 5 bases, 0 bases remained unmatched. Germline CDR1 ENHRY, CDR2 SYGVKD. The CDR3 has 12 residues. Here the CDR3 reads CAISGQGYGYTF. CDR3 nucleotides: TGTGCCATCAGTGGACAGGGGTATGGCTACACCTTC.

This clone was seen a few times. The rearrangement links TRBV7-8 to TRBJ2-2; possibly TRBD2 for D (7 bases). Germline CDR1 and CDR2: SGHVS and FQNEAQ. V gave up 5 bases and J gave up 1 base, with 17 bases separating them. The CDR3 runs to 17 residues. Here the CDR3 reads CASSRGGGARNTGELFF. DNA for the CDR3: TGTGCCAGCAGCCGAGGAGGGGGGGCGAGGAACACCGGGGAGCTGTTTTTT.

The genes are TRBV3-1 (or the pseudogene TRBV3-2) and TRBJ2-3, with 8 bases aligning to TRBD2. CDR1 is LGHDT, CDR2 YNNKEL, per germline (reference sequence). This CDR3 comprises 17 residues. V lost 2 bases to trimming and J lost 2 bases; unmatched junction nucleotides: 9. For the CDR3, the DNA is TGTGCCAGCAGCCAAAGGGTAGCGGGGATCTTCACAGATACGCAGTATTTT. This encodes CASSQRVAGIFTDTQYF.

CDR3 nucleotides: TGCGCCAGCAGCCCCCTCGCGGGGGGATACAATGAGCAGTTCTTC. This sequence encodes CASSPLAGGYNEQFF. The rearrangement uses TRBV5-1 and TRBJ2-1, with 8 bases matching TRBD2. Germline trimming cut 4 bases from V and 4 bases from J; bases unmatched to any gene: 7. The CDR3 is made up of 15 amino acids. Germline values: CDR1 SGHRS, CDR2 YFSETQ.

This chain joins TRBV25-1 and TRBJ2-7, with a weak D call TRBD1 (6 bases). Germline CDR1 reads MGHDK; CDR2 reads SYGVNS. There are 13 residues in the CDR3. Deletions cut 4 bases from V and 2 bases from J, with 9 bases between. CDR3 nucleotides: TGTGCCAGCAGTGTTGGACAGACCTACGAGCAGTACTTC. This sequence encodes CASSVGQTYEQYF.

The V and J genes are TRBV5-6 and TRBJ2-3; possible D gene TRBD1, 6 bases. This CDR3 contains 15 residues. V was cut by 2 bases and J by 2 bases, with 12 bases left in between. Germline V CDR1 and CDR2: SGHDT, YYEEEE. CDR3 amino acids: CASSFRGTTTDTQYF. DNA of the CDR3: TGTGCCAGCAGCTTTCGAGGGACAACCACAGATACGCAGTATTTT.

This chain joins TRBV9 and TRBJ2-1; 7 bases map to TRBD2. Per the germline V gene, CDR1 is SGDLS and CDR2 is YYNGEE. The CDR3 length is 13 residues. V was clipped by 7 bases and J by 15 bases; unmatched bases: 16. In nucleotides, the CDR3 is TGTGCCAGCTCCCAAATGGGCGGGGGTAAACGGTTCTTC. The encoded protein is CASSQMGGGKRFF.

The chain employs TRBV3-1 (or the pseudogene TRBV3-2) and TRBJ1-2; possibly TRBD1 for D (5 bases). Germline CDR1 reads LGHDT; CDR2 reads YNNKEL (reference sequence). The germline V and J ends were trimmed by 0 bases and 4 bases, with 9 bases remaining between them. This CDR3 spans 14 amino acids. CDR3: CASSQDTGPYGYTF. DNA for the CDR3: TGTGCCAGCAGCCAAGATACAGGTCCCTATGGCTACACCTTC.

The CDR3 coding sequence is TGTGCCAGCAGCTTAACGTCAGGGTTAGACCCCGGGGAGCTGTTTTTT. Encoded protein: CASSLTSGLDPGELFF. The chain uses TRBV7-3 and TRBJ2-2, with a possible D match to TRBD1 (5 bases). Germline V gene data show CDR1 as SGHTA and CDR2 as FQGTGA. The CDR3 spans 16 residues. V was trimmed by 0 bases and J by 6 bases, leaving 14 bases between them.

The rearrangement joins TRBV2 to TRBJ1-4; D remains ambiguous. V was cut by 6 bases and J by 0 bases, with 11 bases left in between. The length of the CDR3 is 15 residues. Germline V gene lookup returns CDR1 SNHLY and CDR2 FYNNEI. CDR3: CASRTQETTNEKLFF. The CDR3 DNA follows: TGTGCCAGCAGAACCCAGGAAACAACTAATGAAAAACTGTTTTTT.

The chain recombines TRBV5-6 with TRBJ2-5, with TRBD1 as a possible D gene (6 bases). Trimming took 6 bases from V and 2 from J, leaving 14 bases between them. CDR1 and CDR2 (germline): SGHDT, YYEEEE. This CDR3 is 14 amino acids long. The CDR3 DNA is TGTGCCAGCATCATATACCAGGGGCAAGAGACCCAGTACTTC. This codes for CASIIYQGQETQYF. Complete variable domain (other parts from reference TRBV5-6 and TRBJ2-5): DAGVTQSPTHLIKTRGQQVTLRCSPKSGHDTVSWYQQALGQGPQFIFQYYEEEERQRGNFPDRFSGHQFPNYSSELNVNALLLGDSALYLCASIIYQGQETQYFGPGTRLLVL.

V gene TRBV4-1 combines with J gene TRBJ1-5; D is perhaps TRBD1 (5 bases). Germline values: CDR1 MGHRA, CDR2 YSYEKL. The CDR3 consists of 18 residues. Trimming removed 4 bases at V and 2 bases at J, with 21 bases between. CDR3 protein: CASSRLMGGVGGNQPQHF. The CDR3 DNA follows: TGCGCCAGCAGCCGCTTGATGGGAGGGGTCGGAGGCAATCAGCCCCAGCATTTT.

The chain joins TRBV18 to TRBJ2-7, with 12 bases identical to TRBD1. With V trimmed by 0 bases and J by 6 bases, 9 bases remained unmatched. The germline gives CDR1 KGHSH, CDR2 LQKENI. The CDR3 covers 17 residues. CDR3 amino acids: CASSPPSGTGGNGEQYF. The CDR3, as DNA: TGTGCCAGCTCACCACCTAGCGGGACAGGGGGCAACGGCGAGCAGTACTTC.

V gene TRBV7-2 combines with J gene TRBJ1-6; 7 bases map to TRBD1. The CDR3 loop spans 15 amino acids. V was pared by 5 bases and J by 2 bases, with 3 bases of the junction left unmatched. Germline values: CDR1 SGHTA, CDR2 FQGNSA. CDR3 amino acids: CASSPTGTYNSPLHF. CDR3 in DNA: TGTGCCAGCAGCCCGACAGGGACCTATAATTCACCCCTCCACTTT. Using reference TRBV7-2 and TRBJ1-6 for the parts outside the CDR3, the full variable domain is GAGVSQSPSNKVTEKGKDVELRCDPISGHTALYWYRQSLGQGLEFLIYFQGNSAPDKSGLPSDRFSAERTGGSVSTLTIQRTQQEDSAVYLCASSPTGTYNSPLHFGNGTRLTVT.

The chain employs TRBV18 and TRBJ1-1; 7 bases map to TRBD1. With V trimmed by 2 bases and J by 2 bases, 2 bases remained unmatched. CDR3 length: 14 residues. Germline V gene data show CDR1 as KGHSH and CDR2 as LQKENI. The CDR3 nucleotides are TGTGCCAGCTCACCATGGACAGGCAACACTGAAGCTTTCTTT. Translation gives CASSPWTGNTEAFF.

Only a few counts were recorded for this clone. This chain's CDR3 is CASSSPTGKNQPQHF. In DNA form, the CDR3 reads TGTGCCAGCAGTTCCCCGACAGGGAAGAATCAGCCCCAGCATTTT. This chain uses TRBV28 with TRBJ1-5; 7 positions match TRBD1. CDR3 length: 15 amino acids. V shed 4 bases, J shed 4 bases, and the junction held 7 bases outside the gene matches. CDR1 and CDR2 (germline): MDHEN, SYDVKM. Together with reference TRBV28 and TRBJ1-5, the CDR3 gives the full variable domain: DVKVTQSSRYLVKRTGEKVFLECVQDMDHENMFWYRQDPGLGLRLIYFSYDVKMKEKGDIPEGYSVSREKKERFSLILESASTNQTSMYLCASSSPTGKNQPQHFGDGTRLSIL.

The V and J genes are TRBV15 and TRBJ2-3, with a weak D call TRBD1 (6 bases). The CDR3 is 17 amino acids. Germline CDR1 is LNHNV and CDR2 is YYDKDF (reference sequence). The V and J ends lost 1 base and 2 bases respectively, with 16 bases between them. CDR3 nucleotide sequence: TGTGCCACCAGCAGAGGGGACACCTACCTTATCACAGATACGCAGTATTTT. This codes for CATSRGDTYLITDTQYF.

This sequence joins TRBV9 and TRBJ2-3; 8 bases fit TRBD2. The CDR3 has 16 residues. Germline CDR1 is SGDLS and CDR2 is YYNGEE. V lost 0 bases, J lost 8 bases, and 11 bases stayed unmatched. CDR3 in amino acids: CASSVGGAGAVVTQYF. In DNA form, the CDR3 reads TGTGCCAGCAGCGTAGGTGGAGCGGGGGCGGTTGTTACGCAGTATTTT.

This rearrangement joins TRBV9 to TRBJ1-6, with 9 bases matching TRBD1. Germline loops: CDR1 SGDLS, CDR2 YYNGEE. There are 14 residues in the CDR3. Unmatched junction bases numbered 4, after V lost 2 bases and J lost 10 bases. CDR3 in DNA: TGTGCCAGCAGCGTCGGACAGGGGAAGTCACCCCTCCACTTT. Protein sequence: CASSVGQGKSPLHF.

The genes are TRBV2 and TRBJ2-5; D perhaps matches TRBD1 (6 bases). Trimming shortened V by 5 bases and J by 2 bases, and 12 bases separated the two germline ends. Germline-derived CDR1 and CDR2 are SNHLY and FYNNEI. This CDR3 spans 14 amino acids. CDR3 protein: CASSLNGQQETQYF. The CDR3 DNA sequence: TGTGCCAGCAGTCTAAACGGACAGCAAGAGACCCAGTACTTC.

The gene calls are TRBV19 and TRBJ2-1; 10 bases map to TRBD2. The trim removed 4 bases at V and 4 bases at J, leaving 4 bases unmatched. This CDR3 region has 15 residues. Germline-derived CDR1 and CDR2 are LNHDA and SQIVND (reference sequence). DNA of the CDR3: TGTGCCAGTAGTACCACTAGCGGGGAGTACAATGAGCAGTTCTTC. This translates into CASSTTSGEYNEQFF. Complete variable domain (other parts from reference TRBV19 and TRBJ2-1): DGGITQSPKYLFRKEGQNVTLSCEQNLNHDAMYWYRQDPGQGLRLIYYSQIVNDFQKGDIAEGYSVSREKKESFPLTVTSAQKNPTAFYLCASSTTSGEYNEQFFGPGTRLTVL.

The chain's CDR3 is CASSLTGPYEQYF. The DNA of the CDR3 is TGTGCCAGCAGTTTGACAGGACCCTACGAGCAGTACTTC. The rearrangement uses TRBV12-3 or TRBV12-4 and TRBJ2-7; TRBD1 might be the D (6 bases). V lost 3 bases and J 2 bases, leaving 8 bases between the germline ends. This CDR3 comprises 13 residues.